Following are 32 T cell receptor beta chains from one sample sequenced in a study of T-cell reconstitution after alpha-beta-depleted transplantation in children. Unique molecular identifiers were used to barcode this TCRbeta library. Each CDR3 protein gets one entry after TCRdb re-called the PCR reads with MiXCR. This repertoire shows a few hundred thousand distinct CDR3 sequences, 10% to 13% found once; its top ten account for about 2.3%. Sequenced here: PBMCs from the stem cell graft donor, sampled from the stem cell graft. These receptors all stem from a human donor who donated a stem cell graft to a child with acute lymphoblastic leukemia.

Worth noting for this clonotype: This sequence may be a read error, since a much larger clone differs from it by one base. CDR3 DNA: TGTGCCAGCAGCTTGGGACAGCCCTTAACTAACTATGACTACACCTTC. It yields the protein CASSLGQPLTNYDYTF. The V call is TRBV7-9, the J call TRBJ1-2, with 7 nucleotides matching TRBD1. The CDR3 runs 16 residues. From germline, CDR1 is SEHNR and CDR2 FQNEAQ (reference sequence).

The chain has TRBV3-1 and TRBJ2-6; maybe TRBD1 (5 bases). V lost 0 bases, J lost 1 base, and 10 bases lay in between. Looked up from germline, CDR1 is LGHDT and CDR2 is YNNKEL (reference sequence). The CDR3 spans 17 residues. CDR3 nucleotide sequence: TGTGCCAGCAGCCAAGATTTCAGGGCGTCTGGGGCCAACGTCCTGACTTTC. This encodes CASSQDFRASGANVLTF. The variable domain in full, completed from reference TRBV3-1 and TRBJ2-6, reads DTAVSQTPKYLVTQMGNDKSIKCEQNLGHDTMYWYKQDSKKFLKIMFSYNNKELIINETVPNRFSPKSPDKAHLNLHINSLELGDSAVYFCASSQDFRASGANVLTFGAGSRLTVL.

This clonotype was observed many times. This chain links TRBV5-1 with TRBJ2-1; D is unclear. V lost 0 bases, J lost 8 bases, and 6 bases lay in between. The CDR3 spans 12 residues. Germline V gene lookup returns CDR1 SGHRS and CDR2 YFSETQ. In DNA form, the CDR3 reads TGCGCCAGCAGCTTGGCCCTCGATGAGCAGTTCTTC. Its protein product is CASSLALDEQFF.

This clonotype appeared many times. The chain links TRBV7-3 to TRBJ2-3; 13 bases map to TRBD2. The CDR3 totals 16 residues. Germline-derived CDR1 and CDR2 are SGHTA and FQGTGA. The junction had 2 bases not matched to a gene; V was cut back by 3 bases and J by 2 bases. Here the CDR3 reads CASSLGLAGNTDTQYF. The CDR3 region has the DNA TGTGCCAGCAGCTTGGGACTAGCGGGGAACACAGATACGCAGTATTTT.

This clonotype has at least ten counts. The chain recombines TRBV27 with TRBJ2-7; D is unresolved. From germline, CDR1 is MNHEY and CDR2 SMNVEV (reference sequence). V was cut by 4 bases and J by 0 bases, with 13 bases left in between. This CDR3 comprises 15 residues. The CDR3 coding sequence is TGTGCCAGCAGTTCCTACGGTTGGGGCTCCTACGAGCAGTACTTC. This sequence encodes CASSSYGWGSYEQYF.

The chain is built from TRBV7-6 and TRBJ2-5; 8 bases line up with TRBD1. V gave up 5 bases and J gave up 2 bases; unmatched junction bases: 10. Germline values: CDR1 SGHVS, CDR2 FNYEAQ. This CDR3 has 16 amino acids. CDR3 in DNA: TGTGCCAGCAGCGGTGGGGACAGGCCCTTTCAAGAGACCCAGTACTTC. As protein: CASSGGDRPFQETQYF.

This clonotype was picked up a small number of times. DNA of the CDR3: TGTGCCAGCAGTTTTGAATTATTATACGAGCAGTACTTC. This encodes CASSFELLYEQYF. V is TRBV28 and J is TRBJ2-7; no reliable D call. Germline V gives CDR1 MDHEN, CDR2 SYDVKM. The CDR3 runs to 13 residues. V gave up 3 bases and J gave up 4 bases, with 10 bases separating them.

V is TRBV6-2 or TRBV6-3 and J is TRBJ2-7, with D tentatively TRBD1 or TRBD2 (5 bases each). The CDR3 is 13 amino acids. Germline V CDR1 and CDR2: MNHEY, SVGEGT. The V and J ends lost 7 bases and 2 bases respectively, with 12 bases between them. CDR3 residues: CASNRDPTYEQYF. As DNA, the CDR3 is TGTGCCAGCAACCGGGACCCCACCTACGAGCAGTACTTC.

The chain couples TRBV6-2 or TRBV6-3 to TRBJ1-1, with unresolved D. V lost 3 bases and J lost 7, with 6 bases in between. Germline CDR1 reads MNHEY; CDR2 reads SVGEGT. CDR3 length: 11 residues. The CDR3 DNA is TGTGCCAGCAGTTATCCCCGTGAAGCTTTCTTT. It is translated as CASSYPREAFF.

This clonotype was observed a handful of times. The chain is built from TRBV15 and TRBJ2-7, with TRBD2 identical over 10 bases. The V gene end was trimmed by 0 bases and the J gene end by 4 bases; junction bases not matched to a gene: 0. The CDR3 length is 14 residues. Germline assignment: CDR1 LNHNV and CDR2 YYDKDF (reference sequence). Here the CDR3 reads CATSRDSGRYEQYF. CDR3 nucleotide sequence: TGTGCCACCAGCAGAGATAGCGGGAGGTACGAGCAGTACTTC.

The chain links TRBV5-1 to TRBJ2-3; 11 positions agree with TRBD2. Germline trimming cut 1 base from V and 3 bases from J; bases unmatched to any gene: 1. Germline values: CDR1 SGHRS, CDR2 YFSETQ. This CDR3 spans 15 amino acids. The CDR3 is CASSLTSGRTDTQYF. CDR3 nucleotides: TGCGCCAGCAGCTTGACTAGCGGGAGAACAGATACGCAGTATTTT.

Only a few counts were recorded for this clonotype. The CDR3 is CAAGTASLGANVLTF. The CDR3 DNA reads TGTGCCGCCGGGACAGCTTCCCTTGGGGCCAACGTCCTGACTTTC. V is TRBV10-3 and J is TRBJ2-6; TRBD1 matches 7 bases. Trimming at V came to 11 bases and at J to 3 bases, leaving 10 bases not matched to a gene. The CDR3 totals 15 residues. The germline V gene encodes CDR1 ENHRY and CDR2 SYGVKD.

This clonotype has a count of ten or more. This sequence joins TRBV20-1 and TRBJ2-2; D not resolved. V was trimmed by 1 base and J by 2 bases, leaving 8 bases between them. The CDR3 totals 14 residues. Germline V CDR1 and CDR2: DFQATT, SNEGSKA (reference sequence). CDR3 bases: TGCAGTGCTAGAGGGGTACTCAACACCGGGGAGCTGTTTTTT. As protein: CSARGVLNTGELFF.

The genes are TRBV7-9 and TRBJ2-6; D call uncertain. The germline V and J ends were trimmed by 4 bases and 4 bases, with 11 bases remaining between them. The CDR3 runs to 15 residues. Per the germline V gene, CDR1 is SEHNR and CDR2 is FQNEAQ (reference sequence). DNA of the CDR3: TGTGCCAGCAGCTATTCAGCTCTGGGGGCCAACGTCCTGACTTTC. Translated, it gives CASSYSALGANVLTF.

In this sample, this clonotype turned up many times. This chain connects TRBV7-2 to TRBJ2-7; 8 nucleotides align to TRBD2. The germline V gene has CDR1 SGHTA and CDR2 FQGNSA. With 9 bases clipped from V and 0 bases from J, the junction kept 1 base outside the gene matches. This CDR3 has 12 residues. Written as DNA, the CDR3 is TGTGCCAGTAGCGGGGCCTCCTACGAGCAGTACTTC. Amino acid sequence: CASSGASYEQYF.

The chain employs TRBV11-1 and TRBJ2-7, with 9 bases fitting TRBD1. CDR1 is SGHAT, CDR2 FQDESV, per germline (reference sequence). V shed 5 bases, J shed 5 bases, and the junction held 13 bases outside the gene matches. The CDR3 has 16 residues. As DNA, the CDR3 is TGTGCCAGCAGCAACGCACCGGACAGGGGACGGCACGAGCAGTACTTC. Translated, it gives CASSNAPDRGRHEQYF.

At least ten counts were recorded for this clonotype. This chain links TRBV20-1 with TRBJ2-1, with D perhaps matching TRBD1 or TRBD2 (6 bases each). Germline CDR1 is DFQATT and CDR2 is SNEGSKA (reference sequence). The V gene lost 3 bases and the J gene lost 6 bases, with 15 bases spanning the gap. CDR3 length: 14 amino acids. The CDR3 sequence is CSASRGVWGNEQFF. DNA for the CDR3: TGCAGTGCTAGTAGGGGGGTCTGGGGCAATGAGCAGTTCTTC.

This clonotype has only a few counts. This sequence joins TRBV7-2 and TRBJ2-7; weak D call: TRBD1 (6 bases). V gave up 1 base and J gave up 3 bases, with 16 bases separating them. CDR1 SGHTA and CDR2 FQGNSA come from the germline V gene. The CDR3 extends over 16 amino acids. The CDR3 is CASSLVGAGPYYEQYF. The CDR3 DNA reads TGTGCCAGCAGCTTAGTGGGGGCAGGGCCTTACTACGAGCAGTACTTC.

There are a few counts of this clonotype. The chain couples TRBV7-9 to TRBJ2-2; 7 bases align to TRBD1. Germline V gene sequence: CDR1 SEHNR, CDR2 FQNEAQ (reference sequence). Trimming at V came to 4 bases and at J to 5 bases, leaving 4 bases not matched to a gene. The CDR3 totals 14 residues. The CDR3 loop is CASSSDRLTGELFF. CDR3 DNA sequence: TGTGCCAGCAGCTCGGACAGGCTTACCGGGGAGCTGTTTTTT.

The chain carries TRBV20-1 and TRBJ2-7, with 12 bases identical to TRBD2. The CDR3 is 14 amino acids. The trim removed 6 bases at V and 2 bases at J, leaving 5 bases unmatched. Per germline, CDR1 DFQATT and CDR2 SNEGSKA (reference sequence). This CDR3 reads CSAATSGGPYEQYF. DNA for the CDR3: TGCAGTGCCGCTACTAGCGGGGGGCCCTACGAGCAGTACTTC.

This clonotype came up a few times. The gene calls are TRBV7-9 and TRBJ2-5; D is ambiguous. Per the germline V gene, CDR1 is SEHNR and CDR2 is FQNEAQ (reference sequence). V was trimmed by 0 bases and J by 2 bases, leaving 7 bases between them. The length of the CDR3 is 14 residues. The CDR3 DNA reads TGTGCCAGCAGCTTAGCGTCCGAGCAAGAGACCCAGTACTTC. Its translation: CASSLASEQETQYF.

The table lists this clonotype with many counts. The V and J genes are TRBV5-1 and TRBJ2-7, with 9 bases fitting TRBD1. Per germline, CDR1 SGHRS and CDR2 YFSETQ. Trimming took 0 bases from V and 5 from J; bases not matched to a gene: 3. This CDR3 is 14 amino acids long. The CDR3 DNA follows: TGCGCCAGCAGCTTGGGGGACAGGGCCCACGAGCAGTACTTC. Residues: CASSLGDRAHEQYF.

This clonotype was observed a few times. This chain links TRBV12-3 or TRBV12-4 with TRBJ2-5; perhaps TRBD1 as D (6 bases). V lost 6 bases, J lost 5 bases, and 10 bases lay in between. This CDR3 spans 12 amino acids. As DNA, the CDR3 is TGTGCCAGCAGATTGAGGGGGGAGACCCAGTACTTC. Translation gives CASRLRGETQYF.

This clonotype was counted only a few times. The gene calls are TRBV7-6 and TRBJ2-1, with D possibly matching TRBD2 (6 bases). V was shortened by 2 bases and J by 6 bases, with 11 bases between the two germline ends. This CDR3 is built from 14 residues. CDR1 is SGHVS and CDR2 is FNYEAQ in the germline V gene. The CDR3 DNA reads as TGTGCCAGCAGCTTATTTGGGGGGACCAATGAGCAGTTCTTC. The encoded protein is CASSLFGGTNEQFF.

The CDR3: CASSPWTTNTGELFF. The DNA of the CDR3 is TGTGCCAGTAGTCCCTGGACAACGAACACCGGGGAGCTGTTTTTT. The rearrangement uses TRBV19 and TRBJ2-2; possible D gene TRBD1, 5 bases. CDR1 is LNHDA, CDR2 SQIVND, per germline (reference sequence). The CDR3 consists of 15 residues. Trimming left V 5 bases short and J 0 bases short, with 10 bases between.

This clonotype was found many times. V gene TRBV4-1 combines with J gene TRBJ1-1; D ambiguous. V was trimmed by 0 bases and J by 0 bases, leaving 8 bases between them. The CDR3 is 15 amino acids. CDR1 MGHRA and CDR2 YSYEKL come from the germline V gene. CDR3 DNA: TGCGCCAGCAGCCAAGAAGCAGTCATGAACACTGAAGCTTTCTTT. Translating it yields CASSQEAVMNTEAFF.

V is TRBV20-1 and J is TRBJ1-1, with D possibly TRBD1 on 5 matching bases. CDR1 and CDR2 from the germline V gene are DFQATT and SNEGSKA (reference sequence). Trimming pared 0 bases from V and 1 base from J, leaving 21 bases between. The CDR3 length is 18 residues. The CDR3 DNA sequence: TGCAGTGCTAGAGATCGGGGGTTGGGGTTTTGTGGGAACACTGAAGCTTTCTTT. Protein product: CSARDRGLGFCGNTEAFF.

This chain links TRBV6-5 with TRBJ1-2; TRBD1 matches 7 bases. This CDR3 has 15 amino acids. Germline-derived CDR1 and CDR2 are MNHEY and SVGAGI. J was trimmed by 1 base and V by 7 bases; bases with no gene match: 9. The CDR3 loop reads CASTSRTGNNYGYTF. CDR3 in DNA: TGTGCCAGCACCTCCCGGACAGGAAATAACTATGGCTACACCTTC.

There are a few counts of this clonotype. The rearrangement links TRBV12-3 or TRBV12-4 to TRBJ1-1; perhaps TRBD1 as D (6 bases). Trimming left V 6 bases short and J 5 bases short, with 19 bases between. CDR3 length: 15 amino acids. Written as DNA, the CDR3 is TGTGCCAGCAGAAGATCCACAGGGTCTCATACTGAAGCTTTCTTT. The encoded protein is CASRRSTGSHTEAFF.

The table lists this clonotype with many counts. The chain combines TRBV12-3 or TRBV12-4 with TRBJ1-1; D ambiguous. CDR3 length: 14 amino acids. Deletions cut 4 bases from V and 1 base from J, with 10 bases between. The CDR3 sequence is CASSYVGRNTEAFF. In DNA form, the CDR3 reads TGTGCCAGCAGTTACGTCGGCAGGAACACTGAAGCTTTCTTT.

This clonotype was seen ten or more times. This sequence joins TRBV14 and TRBJ1-1, with D hard to call. Deletions cut 0 bases from V and 5 bases from J, with 4 bases between. Germline lookup yields CDR1 SGHDN and CDR2 FVKESK. The CDR3 runs 12 residues. The CDR3 region has the DNA TGTGCCAGCAGCCAAGACCCAACTGAAGCTTTCTTT. This translates into CASSQDPTEAFF.

This chain joins TRBV7-9 and TRBJ1-3; no clear D gene. The CDR3 sequence is 16 residues long. Trimming removed 0 bases from V and 1 base from J, with 10 bases in between. Germline V gives CDR1 SEHNR, CDR2 FQNEAQ (reference sequence). CDR3 sequence reads: CASSLAGRRSGNTIYF. Written as DNA, the CDR3 is TGTGCCAGCAGCTTAGCTGGCAGAAGGTCTGGAAACACCATATATTTT.